Presented here are 4 T cell receptor beta chains from one specimen sequenced in a study of prognosis after radiotherapy for stage I lung cancer (dated by TCRdb to about 2021). Data came from an Illumina HiSeq 3000. Two rounds of multiplex PCR were performed to amplify the TCR beta CDR3 region from genomic DNA. In the first PCR round, primers specific to each TRBV and TRBJ gene were used, and the primer sequences were filed in Chinese patent CN105087789A. Through fastp at Q25 and MiXCR, TCRdb rebuilt clones from the public reads, retaining in-frame beta chains. Identical CDR3 protein sequences are pooled into one entry, listed with their most common genes and DNA. The sample yields about 22,000 distinct CDR3 sequences; roughly 45% were counted once. The ten most abundant clones make up about 35% of the sample. Sample: PBMCs, taken before or after stereotactic body radiation therapy (not recorded which). The receptor source for this set is a donor aged 50 or older with non-small cell lung cancer.

The V and J genes are TRBV12-3 or TRBV12-4 and TRBJ2-3, with a possible D match to TRBD2 (5 bases). CDR3 size: 10 residues. V gave up 9 bases and J gave up 9 bases, with 10 bases separating them. CDR3 residues: CASARGTQYF. The CDR3 DNA reads as TGTGCCAGTGCCAGAGGGACGCAGTATTTT.

Many counts were recorded for this clonotype. One base away lies a much larger clone, so this may be a sequencing read error. No conserved phenylalanine or tryptophan ends this CDR3, so it is likely a read error. The V call is TRBV5-1, the J call TRBJ2-2; 10 bases align to TRBD1. The CDR3 has 19 amino acids. V dropped 4 bases and J dropped 0; count of bases not matched to a gene: 12. CDR1 and CDR2 (germline): SGHRS, YFSETQ. The CDR3 DNA sequence: TGCGCCAGCAGCCCGGGGACAGGGGCCTGGAATGCGAACACCGGGGAGCTGTTTTCT. This translates into CASSPGTGAWNANTGELFS.

This clonotype was recorded at least ten times. The rearrangement joins TRBV10-2 to TRBJ1-1; no clear D. CDR1 is WSHSY and CDR2 is SAAADI in the germline V gene. Trimming stripped 2 bases from V and 11 bases from J, with 18 bases between. The CDR3 length is 14 residues. CDR3 in DNA: TGCGCCAGCAGTGAGGACGGCAGGTACTTTGAGGCTTTCTTT. Protein: CASSEDGRYFEAFF.

Only one count was recorded for this clonotype. The junction does not match germline at one end; this may be a read error. The chain links TRBV12-3 or TRBV12-4 to TRBJ2-7; tentatively, D is TRBD1 or TRBD2 (6 bases each). The CDR3 contains 15 residues. CDR3 bases: TGTGCCAGCAGTTTTCTATCGGGGGCTTCCTACGATCAGTACTTC. As protein: CASSFLSGASYDQYF.